This TCR beta chain was observed in a study of cytotoxic CD8 clonotypes in ibrutinib-treated CLL (TCRdb year 2021). Regarding the research as a whole: The cohort was composed of roughly ten relapsed/refractory and fewer than 16 treatment-naive patients; IGHV unmutated status was identified in approximately 17 patients. Responses were partial in some 24 patients and complete in 2; after median around 68 months follow-up, roughly 14 stayed in remission and about 12 progressed. Response samples were taken after a median of roughly 12 months on treatment, ranging from about 6 to 40 months. Samples averaged roughly 280,000 productive templates and more than 85,000 productive rearrangements. Longitudinal samples were obtainable from about 30% of the roughly 90 participants in the trial. Cryopreserved peripheral blood mononuclear cells were obtained before treatment, at response, and at either sustained remission or disease progression. Every remission and progressive disease sample was obtained while ibrutinib was still being received by the patients.

According to the germline V gene, CDR1 reads MNHEY and CDR2 reads SVGAGI. V gives up 5 bases and J gives up 1 base, and the segment between their germline ends measures 10 bases. The CDR3 numbers 14 residues from cysteine through phenylalanine. Kept here is only the CDR3 DNA, which spans 42 bases and is read in frame from base 1. On the study overall, not on this receptor specifically: Clonality increased at ibrutinib response, stayed stable in sustained remission, and fell back toward baseline at progression. Baseline clonality exceeded that of age-matched healthy donors and correlated strongly with circulating CD8+ T-cell counts. Public clonotypes were found to be uncommon and were observed to contract or remain stable during treatment; the increase in clonality was shown to reflect expansion of private clonotypes at ibrutinib response. Sustained-remission and progressing patients did not have matched sampling times, and lymph node repertoires were not examined.

The count of this clone is one. What antigen it recognizes has not been identified. The sample holds no much larger clone one base away, and base qualities are not on file. The goal of deep resolution MiSeq sequencing was a depth between 1 in 1 million and 1 in 200,000 T cells, and coverage averaged 10x per clonotype. TCR beta libraries were generated with the immunoSEQ hsTCRB Kit. As for the authors' bioinformatics: ImmunoSEQ Data Assistant and ImmunoSEQ Analyzer were used for data analysis, and V, D and J genes were assigned according to IMGT definitions. Clonality was computed as one minus normalized Shannon entropy of productive rearrangement frequencies, ranging from 0 to 1. Only overrepresented clonotypes making up at least 0.05% of each patient's repertoire were included in the public clonotype analysis. Repertoires from 10 to 15 age-matched healthy donors in immuneACCESS were used as clonality controls. Held by TCRdb, this immuneACCESS table contains in-frame sequences only and omits some clones. Under half of the omission traces to an unresolved V gene where checked; the cause of the rest is unknown. The DNA gave D and trimming, while V, J and clone size come from that table. This sample comprises about 140,000 clones, around 93% of them detected only once. 10% to 13% of the sample rests with the top ten.

What the time point label conveys for this sample: more than 10 months on ibrutinib. For TCR beta library preparation, 1.5 to 2 micrograms of genomic DNA was extracted from cryopreserved PBMCs. Longitudinal blood samples from CLL patients on ibrutinib monotherapy underwent high-throughput TCR beta sequencing. The patients were enrolled in a single-center, open-label phase 2 trial of ibrutinib monotherapy. This clonotype was obtained from a human donor with chronic lymphocytic leukemia. The material sequenced was PBMCs, taken after 12 months of ibrutinib treatment. Here the chain combines TRBV6-5 and TRBJ2-3; TRBD2 is a weak D gene call, 5 bases matching. The CDR3 region has the sequence CASSGWTGTDTQYF. Read as DNA, the sequence is TGTGCCAGCAGTGGATGGACTGGCACAGATACGCAGTATTTT.